The 23 T cell receptor beta chains below all came from one sample that was sequenced in a study of beta chain features in type 1 diabetes. Since all of the isolated RNA was reverse transcribed, expressed TCRB transcripts were what got sequenced. Sequenced by immunoSEQ multiplex PCR; TCRdb stores in-frame clones only, minus some. This table holds some 500,000 clones, over 9.5% found once. Sequences were obtained from naive CD4+ T cells from blood. These receptors were collected from a young woman in good health.

The V call is TRBV30, the J call TRBJ1-4; no definite D call. CDR3 length: 14 amino acids. The V end lost 8 bases, the J end lost 0 bases, and 13 bases lay between the germline ends. Germline V gives CDR1 GTSNPN, CDR2 SVGIG (reference sequence). The CDR3 region is CATLRRTTNEKLFF. The CDR3, as DNA: TGTGCCACTCTCAGGAGAACAACTAATGAAAAACTGTTTTTT.

The gene calls are TRBV6-5 and TRBJ2-5; 8 nucleotides match TRBD1. The germline gives CDR1 MNHEY, CDR2 SVGAGI. The CDR3 covers 14 residues. Losses at the gene ends were 2 bases for V and 6 bases for J; bases not matched to a gene: 5. This CDR3 is CASSYSRGPKTQYF. The CDR3 DNA is TGTGCCAGCAGTTACAGCAGGGGGCCAAAGACCCAGTACTTC.

This clone was seen only a few times. The J gene is TRBJ2-2, the V gene TRBV7-2; possibly TRBD1 or TRBD2 for D (5 bases each). The CDR3 totals 15 residues. CDR1 is SGHTA, CDR2 FQGNSA, per germline. Trimming left V 10 bases short and J 2 bases short, with 17 bases between. CDR3 protein: CAIGTNYPNTGELFF. The CDR3 region has the DNA TGTGCCATAGGGACGAACTATCCCAACACCGGGGAGCTGTTTTTT.

This clone was observed a handful of times. The chain recombines TRBV7-8 with TRBJ2-7; D is undetermined. This CDR3 has 16 amino acids. V was clipped by 5 bases and J by 7 bases, with 24 bases between them. CDR1 and CDR2 from the germline V gene are SGHVS and FQNEAQ. As DNA, the CDR3 is TGTGCCAGCAGCAAAAGACGGACGGCCCCCACCTTGGAGCAGTACTTC. Its protein product is CASSKRRTAPTLEQYF.

This clone showed up just a few times. The V call is TRBV29-1, the J call TRBJ2-1, with 7 bases matching TRBD2. CDR1 SQVTM and CDR2 ANQGSEA come from the germline V gene. The CDR3 spans 16 residues. Trimming cost V 3 bases and J 0 bases; bases outside gene matches: 8. In DNA, the CDR3 is TGCAGCGTTGATCATGCTAAGCGGGGCTCCTACAATGAGCAGTTCTTC. This codes for CSVDHAKRGSYNEQFF.

There are a few counts of this clone. The chain recombines TRBV2 with TRBJ2-2; D perhaps matches TRBD2 (5 bases). Germline V CDR1 and CDR2: SNHLY, FYNNEI. The CDR3 sequence is 13 residues long. Trimming took 7 bases from V and 5 from J, leaving 11 bases between them. As DNA, the CDR3 is TGTGCCAGCACCCCCTCGGGAACCGGGGAGCTGTTTTTT. Its translation: CASTPSGTGELFF.

This clone turned up a few times. The chain employs TRBV7-2 and TRBJ2-5; D is unclear. V lost 1 base, J lost 1 base, and 10 bases lay in between. Germline loops: CDR1 SGHTA, CDR2 FQGNSA. The CDR3 loop spans 15 amino acids. CDR3 in amino acids: CASSLGPYTQETQYF. The DNA of the CDR3 is TGTGCCAGCAGCTTAGGGCCGTACACCCAAGAGACCCAGTACTTC.

This clone has a count of ten or more. The V call is TRBV30, the J call TRBJ2-7; D is ambiguous. CDR1 is GTSNPN and CDR2 is SVGIG in the germline V gene (reference sequence). CDR3 size: 12 residues. V lost 4 bases and J 4 bases, leaving 11 bases between the germline ends. The CDR3 is CAWTSGLYEQYF. The CDR3 DNA reads as TGTGCCTGGACTAGTGGGCTATACGAGCAGTACTTC.

This chain joins TRBV27 and TRBJ2-1; 9 positions match TRBD2. The V segment lost 2 bases and the J segment 9 bases; nucleotides outside the gene matches: 11. The CDR3 is 16 residues long. CDR1 MNHEY and CDR2 SMNVEV come from the germline V gene (reference sequence). CDR3 nucleotides: TGTGCCAGCAGTTTAGATAGGCTAGCGGGGCGGGGTGAGCAGTTCTTC. Amino acids: CASSLDRLAGRGEQFF.

The J gene is TRBJ1-2, the V gene TRBV5-1, with 9 bases lining up with TRBD1. This CDR3 has 13 residues. The V and J ends lost 4 bases and 7 bases, in that order; junction bases with no gene match: 5. Per germline, CDR1 SGHRS and CDR2 YFSETQ. For the CDR3, the DNA is TGCGCCAGCAGCCTCGGACAGGGGTTTGGCTACACCTTC. Translating it yields CASSLGQGFGYTF.

This chain links TRBV6-5 with TRBJ2-5; possibly TRBD1 or TRBD2 for D (6 bases each). The V and J ends lost 2 bases and 7 bases respectively, with 11 bases between them. Germline CDR1 reads MNHEY; CDR2 reads SVGAGI. The CDR3 consists of 13 residues. This chain's CDR3 is CASSYEGGRTQYF. DNA of the CDR3: TGTGCCAGCAGTTACGAGGGGGGCCGGACCCAGTACTTC.

The chain has TRBV1 and TRBJ2-7; TRBD2 was called by the table and not checked on the DNA. TRBV1 is a documented pseudogene. The CDR3 is 17 residues long. As DNA, the CDR3 is TGCACCAGCAGCCAAGATTCTTACAACCTTAGCTCCTACGAGCAGTACGTC. This codes for CTSSQDSYNLSSYEQYV.

This clone was observed a single time. The chain carries TRBV25-1 and TRBJ1-2; no clear D gene. V lost 3 bases, J lost 5 bases, and 13 bases lay in between. CDR1 is MGHDK, CDR2 SYGVNS, per germline. The CDR3 has 14 amino acids. As DNA, the CDR3 is TGTGCCAGCAGTGACTTAGGAACAGCTTATGGCTACACCTTC. Its protein product is CASSDLGTAYGYTF.

This clone was detected many times. The genes are TRBV29-1 and TRBJ2-3; D gene unclear. This CDR3 has 14 residues. The V and J ends lost 4 bases and 3 bases respectively, with 14 bases between them. The V gene's germline CDR1 is SQVTM and CDR2 ANQGSEA. The CDR3 nucleotides read TGCAGCGTTGGTGACCGAAGTGGGACAGATACGCAGTATTTT. Translating it yields CSVGDRSGTDTQYF.

With regard to this clone: The junction departs from the called germline gene at one end, perhaps through a read error. The CDR3, as DNA: TGTGCCAGCAGCTTGGAGGCGGCAGGCCTGAATCAACCCCAGCATTTT. Translation: CASSLEAAGLNQPQHF. This chain uses TRBV5-6 with TRBJ1-5; D ambiguous. CDR1 is SGHDT, CDR2 YYEEEE, per germline. This CDR3 has 16 amino acids.

This chain joins TRBV4-2 and TRBJ2-4; 7 bases are a match to TRBD1. Germline V CDR1 and CDR2: LGHNA, YNFKEQ. The V segment lost 4 bases and the J segment 4 bases; nucleotides outside the gene matches: 4. There are 14 residues in the CDR3. The CDR3 DNA sequence: TGTGCCAGCAGCCTGACAGGGACGAAAAACATTCAGTACTTC. It yields the protein CASSLTGTKNIQYF.

This clone was found a few times. The genes are TRBV5-1 and TRBJ2-3; tentative D call: TRBD2 (6 bases). The germline V gene has CDR1 SGHRS and CDR2 YFSETQ. Trimming cost V 7 bases and J 0 bases, with 6 bases left between them. The CDR3 contains 12 residues. CDR3: CASGTSTDTQYF. CDR3 DNA: TGCGCCAGCGGGACTAGCACAGATACGCAGTATTTT.

This rearrangement joins TRBV5-1 to TRBJ2-3; D unresolved. The V end was cut by 0 bases, the J end by 5 bases, with 13 bases between. CDR3 length: 15 amino acids. Germline V gene data show CDR1 as SGHRS and CDR2 as YFSETQ. DNA for the CDR3: TGCGCCAGCAGCTTGGATCCGGTTCCGTTAGATACGCAGTATTTT. Its translation is CASSLDPVPLDTQYF.

V gene TRBV5-6 combines with J gene TRBJ2-1; TRBD2 agrees at 9 bases. V shed 3 bases, J shed 8 bases, and the junction held 12 bases outside the gene matches. The CDR3 is made up of 16 amino acids. Per germline, CDR1 SGHDT and CDR2 YYEEEE. DNA for the CDR3: TGTGCCAGCAGCTCCGGTGGGACTAGCCGGGACTATGAGCAGTTCTTC. The encoded protein is CASSSGGTSRDYEQFF.

About this clone: The sample has other DNA sequences that encode this CDR3 too. This sequence joins TRBV18 and TRBJ2-7; D is possibly TRBD2 (5 bases). Germline V gene lookup returns CDR1 KGHSH and CDR2 LQKENI. V lost 0 bases and J 4 bases, leaving 7 bases between the germline ends. CDR3 length: 13 residues. DNA for the CDR3: TGTGCCAGCTCACCACCGGGAGCTTACGAGCAGTACGTC. Translating it yields CASSPPGAYEQYV.

The chain has TRBV6-4 and TRBJ1-1, with 8 bases fitting TRBD1. V lost 5 bases and J lost 1; bases outside the gene matches: 12. CDR3 length: 17 residues. CDR1 is MRHNA, CDR2 SNTAGT, per germline. The DNA of the CDR3 is TGTGCCAGCAGTCGCCACGGACAGGGAGGGACGAACACTGAAGCTTTCTTT. Its protein is CASSRHGQGGTNTEAFF.

This clone was seen at least ten times. The sample has other DNA sequences that encode this CDR3 too. The chain links TRBV4-3 to TRBJ2-5; D ambiguous. The V gene lost 4 bases and the J gene lost 1 base, with 7 bases spanning the gap. CDR1 and CDR2 (germline): LGHNA, YSLEER. The CDR3 totals 13 residues. The CDR3 region has the DNA TGCGCCAGCAGCCGGCGAGTCCAAGAGACCCAGTACTTC. Encoded protein: CASSRRVQETQYF.

The V gene is TRBV21-1, the J gene TRBJ2-1; the table assigns TRBD1, which was not confirmed against the DNA. TRBV21-1 is a known pseudogene. The CDR3 contains 16 residues. The CDR3 DNA reads TGTGCCAGCAGCAAAGGCAGGCCGATGTCCTACAATGAGCAGTTCTTC. Protein sequence: CASSKGRPMSYNEQFF.